The entry below gives a single TCR beta chain sequence along with its context. This sample was taken from a study of cytomegalovirus exposure and HLA in healthy donors. The PCR was carried out with 60 Vbeta primers and 13 Jbeta primers. The repertoire was sequenced with immunoSEQ multiplex PCR; TCRdb's copy has only in-frame clones and lacks some. The repertoire consists of roughly 190,000 clones, with over 75% occurring once and the leading ten covering 1.5% to 2%. The CDR3 has 14 residues. CDR1 and CDR2 from the germline V gene are MGHRA and YSYEKL. The V end was cut by 0 bases, the J end by 7 bases, with 7 bases between.

This TCR was sampled from a man aged 18 to 29 in good health and CMV-seronegative. The rearrangement links TRBV4-1 to TRBJ1-6, with D unclear. Sequencing was done on a sample of PBMCs. The chain's CDR3 is CASSQESINSPLHF. In DNA form, the CDR3 reads TGCGCCAGCAGCCAAGAGAGCATAAATTCACCCCTCCACTTT.